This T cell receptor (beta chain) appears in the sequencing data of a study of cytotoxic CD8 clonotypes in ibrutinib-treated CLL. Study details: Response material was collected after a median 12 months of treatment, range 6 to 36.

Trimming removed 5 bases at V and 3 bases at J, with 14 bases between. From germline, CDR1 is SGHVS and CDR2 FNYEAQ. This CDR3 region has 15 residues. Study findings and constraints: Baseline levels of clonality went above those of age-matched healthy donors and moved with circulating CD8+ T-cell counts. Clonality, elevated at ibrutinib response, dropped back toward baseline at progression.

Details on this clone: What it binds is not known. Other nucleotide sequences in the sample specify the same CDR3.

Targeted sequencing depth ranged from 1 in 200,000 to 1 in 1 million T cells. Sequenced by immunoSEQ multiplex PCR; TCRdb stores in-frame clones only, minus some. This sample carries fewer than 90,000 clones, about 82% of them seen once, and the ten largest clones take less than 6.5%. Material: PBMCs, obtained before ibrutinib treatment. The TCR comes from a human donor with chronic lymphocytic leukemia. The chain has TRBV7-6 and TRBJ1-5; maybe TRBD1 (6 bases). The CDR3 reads CASSPRQGYNQPQHF. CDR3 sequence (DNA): TGTGCCAGCAGCCCCAGGCAGGGGTACAATCAGCCCCAGCATTTT.